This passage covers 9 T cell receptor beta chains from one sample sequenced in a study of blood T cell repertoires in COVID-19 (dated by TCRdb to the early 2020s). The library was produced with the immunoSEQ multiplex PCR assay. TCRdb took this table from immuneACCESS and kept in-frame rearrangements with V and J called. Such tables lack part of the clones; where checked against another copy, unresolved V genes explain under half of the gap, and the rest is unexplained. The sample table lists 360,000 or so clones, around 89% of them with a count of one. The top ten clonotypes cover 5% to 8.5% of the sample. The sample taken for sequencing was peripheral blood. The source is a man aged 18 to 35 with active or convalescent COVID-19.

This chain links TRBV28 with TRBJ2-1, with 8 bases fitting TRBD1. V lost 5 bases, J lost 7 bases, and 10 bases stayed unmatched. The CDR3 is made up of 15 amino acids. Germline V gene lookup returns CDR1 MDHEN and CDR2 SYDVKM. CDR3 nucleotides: TGTGCCAGCAGTAGACAGGGGACAATGACTAATGAGCAGTTCTTC. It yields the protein CASSRQGTMTNEQFF.

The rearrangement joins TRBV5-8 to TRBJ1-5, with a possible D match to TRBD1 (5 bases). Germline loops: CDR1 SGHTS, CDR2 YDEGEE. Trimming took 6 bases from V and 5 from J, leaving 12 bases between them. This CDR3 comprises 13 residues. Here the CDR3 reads CASIREVDQPQHF. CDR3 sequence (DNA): TGTGCCAGCATCAGGGAGGTTGATCAGCCCCAGCATTTT.

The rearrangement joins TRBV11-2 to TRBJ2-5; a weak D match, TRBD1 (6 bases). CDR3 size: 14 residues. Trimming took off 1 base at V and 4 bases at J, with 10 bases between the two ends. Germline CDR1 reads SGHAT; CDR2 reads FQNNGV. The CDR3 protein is CASSLVARGETQYF. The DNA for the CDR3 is TGTGCCAGCAGCTTAGTGGCCAGGGGAGAGACCCAGTACTTC. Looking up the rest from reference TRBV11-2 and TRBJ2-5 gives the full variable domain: EAGVAQSPRYKIIEKRQSVAFWCNPISGHATLYWYQQILGQGPKLLIQFQNNGVVDDSQLPKDRFSAERLKGVDSTLKIQPAKLEDSAVYLCASSLVARGETQYFGPGTRLLVL.

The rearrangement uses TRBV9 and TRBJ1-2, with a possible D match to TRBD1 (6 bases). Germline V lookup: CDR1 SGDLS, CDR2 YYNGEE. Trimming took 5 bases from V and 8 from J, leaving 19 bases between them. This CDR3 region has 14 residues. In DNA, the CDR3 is TGTGCCAGCAGTCCTGGTCGGGGGGCTCACGGCTACACCTTC. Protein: CASSPGRGAHGYTF.

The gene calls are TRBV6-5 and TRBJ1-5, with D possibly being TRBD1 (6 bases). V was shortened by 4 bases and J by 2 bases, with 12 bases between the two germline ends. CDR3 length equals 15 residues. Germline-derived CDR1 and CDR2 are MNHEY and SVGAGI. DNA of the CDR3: TGTGCCAGCAGTTTAGGGGGGGCGGGCAATCAGCCCCAGCATTTT. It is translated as CASSLGGAGNQPQHF.

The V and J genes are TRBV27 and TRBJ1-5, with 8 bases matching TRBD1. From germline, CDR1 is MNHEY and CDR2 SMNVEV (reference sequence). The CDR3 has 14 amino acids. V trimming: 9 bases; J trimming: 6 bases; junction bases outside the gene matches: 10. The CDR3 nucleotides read TGTGCCAGTCAGGGGGCCGAATGGGGTCAGCCCCAGCATTTT. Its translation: CASQGAEWGQPQHF.

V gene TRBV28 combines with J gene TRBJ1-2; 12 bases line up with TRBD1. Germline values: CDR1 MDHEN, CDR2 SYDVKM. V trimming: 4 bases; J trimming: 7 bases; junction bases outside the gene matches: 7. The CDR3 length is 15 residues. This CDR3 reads CASSSPGTGGGGYTF. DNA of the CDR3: TGTGCCAGCAGTTCCCCAGGGACAGGGGGCGGTGGCTACACCTTC.

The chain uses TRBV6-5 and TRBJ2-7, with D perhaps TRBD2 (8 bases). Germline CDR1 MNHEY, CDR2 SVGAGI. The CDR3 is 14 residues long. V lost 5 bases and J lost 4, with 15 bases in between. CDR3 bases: TGTGCCAGCAGTCCTCGGGGGGGACAGTACGAGCAGTACTTC. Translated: CASSPRGGQYEQYF.

As DNA, the CDR3 is TGTGCCACCAGCAGAGAGGGTAGCGGCTCCTACGAGCAGTACTTC. It codes for CATSREGSGSYEQYF. V and J are TRBV15 and TRBJ2-7, with D maybe TRBD2 (6 bases). CDR3 length: 15 amino acids. Germline CDR1 and CDR2: LNHNV and YYDKDF (reference sequence). Trimming cost V 0 bases and J 0 bases, with 9 bases left between them.